These T cell receptor beta chains were read from a single sample in a study of blood T cells in healthy people across ages. TCRdb re-derived calls from the 5' RACE reads in MiXCR, one entry per CDR3 protein. Of some 640,000 distinct CDR3 sequences listed, approximately 30% are singletons. The specimen was blood. The receptors originated from a woman aged 80 or older in good health. The CDR3 runs from the conserved cysteine through the conserved F or W. Each record gives: V gene, J gene, D gene, clone size, CDR3 DNA, CDR3 protein. D genes are given only for firm matches. Clone size is stated in some rows and not others, as once, few, many or a class when expanded.

>TRBV30|TRBJ1-1|-|-
TGTGCCTGGAGCTCTCCGCTCTGGGCTCCGACCGGGGCTGAAGCTTTCTTT
CAWSSPLWAPTGAEAFF
>TRBV20-1|TRBJ2-7|-|many
TGCAGTGCTAGAACTAGCCCCTACGAGCAGTACTTC
CSARTSPYEQYF
>TRBV27|TRBJ2-6|-|many
TGTGCCAGCAGCCCCGGTAACACCAGACGGAGCTCTGGGGCCAACGTCCTGACTTTC
CASSPGNTRRSSGANVLTF
>TRBV6-1|TRBJ2-3|-|-
TGTGCCAGCAGTGGGGCCCAGACGCTCACAGATACGCAGTATTTT
CASSGAQTLTDTQYF
>TRBV29-1|TRBJ2-1|-|few
TGCAGCGTGGGTGGGACCGTGGGCTACAATGGGCGGTTCTTC
CSVGGTVGYNGRFF
>TRBV20-1|TRBJ1-5|-|-
TGCAGTGCTAGACGCTCCGCGAGCTCAGTCAATCAGCCCCAGCATTTT
CSARRSASSVNQPQHF
>TRBV20-1|TRBJ2-5|TRBD2|once
TGCAGTGCAACCCTTGGGACTAGCGGGGGGCCATGGGCTCCACGAGAGACCCAGTACTTC
CSATLGTSGGPWAPRETQYF
>TRBV20-1|TRBJ2-3|-|many
TGCAGTGCTCCGGACGGCTTCACAGATACGCAGTATTTT
CSAPDGFTDTQYF
>TRBV11-3|TRBJ2-1|-|many
TGTGCCAGCAGCTTTAGGCGGGGAGGCAATGAGCAGTTCTTC
CASSFRRGGNEQFF
>TRBV6-1|TRBJ1-5|-|few
TGTGCCAGCAGGAGGGGAGGGGGTGGCAATCAGCCCCAGCATTTT
CASRRGGGGNQPQHF
>TRBV4-1|TRBJ2-2|-|many
TGCGCCAGCAGCCAAGGACTATCCACCGGGGAGCTGTTTTTT
CASSQGLSTGELFF
>TRBV5-1|TRBJ2-3|-|many
TGCGCCAGCAGCTCGGGACCAAGCACAGATACGCAGTATTTT
CASSSGPSTDTQYF
>TRBV29-1|TRBJ1-5|TRBD1|-
TGCAGCGTTGGGAGACAGGGGGCGAAGCCGCGCGATAGCAATCAGCCCCAGCATTTT
CSVGRQGAKPRDSNQPQHF
>TRBV12-3/TRBV12-4|TRBJ1-5|-|-
TGTGCCAGCAGTTTAAAGGCAAATAGCAATCAGCCCCAGCATTTT
CASSLKANSNQPQHF
>TRBV30|TRBJ2-3|-|-
TGTGCCTGGAGGCTCGGGACCACAGATACGCAGTATTTT
CAWRLGTTDTQYF
>TRBV5-1|TRBJ1-2|-|many
TGCGCCAGCAGCCCCACAGGGATTAACTATGGCTACACCTTC
CASSPTGINYGYTF
>TRBV29-1|TRBJ2-3|-|many
TGCAGCGTTGACGGCAGTAGCACAGATACGCAGTATTTT
CSVDGSSTDTQYF
>TRBV18|TRBJ2-1|-|-
TGTGCCAGCTCACCAAAGGGACCCTACGAGCAGTTCTTC
CASSPKGPYEQFF
>TRBV4-2|TRBJ1-6|TRBD1|many
TGTGCCAGCAGCCAAGCTAGACAGGGTAGGGATTCACCCCTCCACTTT
CASSQARQGRDSPLHF
>TRBV11-1|TRBJ2-1|TRBD2|-
TGTGCCAGCAGCCGACGTTCTAGCGGGGGGGCCTTAGCTGAGCAGTTCTTC
CASSRRSSGGALAEQFF
>TRBV10-3|TRBJ2-5|-|many
TGTGCCATCAGTGAGTCAGATTTGGGGGAACGAGAGACCCAGTACTTC
CAISESDLGERETQYF
>TRBV29-1|TRBJ2-7|-|-
TGCAGCGTTAGGGGCCCGCGATCCTACGAGCAGTACTTC
CSVRGPRSYEQYF
>TRBV7-2|TRBJ2-3|-|few
TGTGCCAGCAGCCACCCTAGCACAGATACGCAGTATTTT
CASSHPSTDTQYF
>TRBV28|TRBJ2-5|TRBD2|many
TGTGCCAGCAGTTCCCTCCGACTAGCGGGGGGGCATGAGACCCAGTACTTC
CASSSLRLAGGHETQYF
>TRBV12-3/TRBV12-4|TRBJ1-2|TRBD1|-
TGTGCCAGCAGTTTCATCCTCACAGGGGAGGATGGCTACACCTTC
CASSFILTGEDGYTF
>TRBV13|TRBJ2-3|-|many
TGTGCCAGCAGCAACGATACAGGCACAGATACGCAGTATTTT
CASSNDTGTDTQYF
>TRBV6-5|TRBJ1-2|-|many
TGTGCCAGCAGTCCCGACGGAACCCGTGGCTATGGCTACACCTTC
CASSPDGTRGYGYTF
>TRBV20-1|TRBJ2-1|TRBD2|many
TGCAGTGCAGAAGAGCGGGGGGACCATAGGAATGAGCAGTTCTTC
CSAEERGDHRNEQFF
>TRBV9|TRBJ1-2|TRBD1|-
TGTGCCAGCAGCGTAGTGGGGACAGGGAAAGGCTATGGCTACACCTTC
CASSVVGTGKGYGYTF
>TRBV20-1|TRBJ2-1|-|-
TGCAGCTACGCCGGAGCGAATGAGCAGTTCTTC
CSYAGANEQFF
>TRBV20-1|TRBJ2-1|-|many
TGCAGTGCTAGAGTCCGGCCAGGGGGGAATGAGCAGTTCTTC
CSARVRPGGNEQFF
>TRBV12-3/TRBV12-4|TRBJ2-2|-|-
TGTGCCAGCAGAGCACGGGGTGGGGCAACCGGGGAGCTGTTTTTT
CASRARGGATGELFF
>TRBV15|TRBJ1-6|TRBD1|-
TGTGCCACCAGCAGAGTGACAGGGGCGACCTATAATTCACCCCTCCACTTT
CATSRVTGATYNSPLHF
>TRBV27|TRBJ2-1|TRBD2|many
TGTGCCAGCCAACTAGCGGGGCCCTACAATGAGCAGTTCTTC
CASQLAGPYNEQFF
>TRBV5-1|TRBJ1-6|-|many
TGCGCCAGCAGCTTGGCCGTTCAGAATAATTCACCCCTCCACTTT
CASSLAVQNNSPLHF
>TRBV6-2/TRBV6-3|TRBJ2-5|-|many
TGTGCCAGCGGGCAGGGATCGTGGGAGACCCAGTACTTC
CASGQGSWETQYF